Included here is one T cell receptor beta chain sequence, with context. The assay was immunoSEQ multiplex PCR, and TCRdb's table has in-frame clones only and misses some. The table lists approximately 6,800 clones, around 90% of them singletons, with 2.5% to 3.5% in the top ten. V dropped 0 bases and J dropped 4; count of bases not matched to a gene: 10. CDR3 length equals 17 residues. Per the germline V gene, CDR1 is SGHRS and CDR2 is YFSETQ. The sample originates from a study of tumor T cells in aggressive B-cell lymphoma. This chain links TRBV5-1 with TRBJ2-1; 7 bases fit TRBD2. This TCR came from an adult with diffuse large B cell lymphoma. Some clones in this sample may be carry-over from other donors' samples. The sample was tumor tissue. The CDR3 sequence: CASSLVSGGRVYNEQFF. The CDR3 DNA follows: TGCGCCAGCAGCTTGGTGTCGGGTGGGAGGGTGTACAATGAGCAGTTCTTC.